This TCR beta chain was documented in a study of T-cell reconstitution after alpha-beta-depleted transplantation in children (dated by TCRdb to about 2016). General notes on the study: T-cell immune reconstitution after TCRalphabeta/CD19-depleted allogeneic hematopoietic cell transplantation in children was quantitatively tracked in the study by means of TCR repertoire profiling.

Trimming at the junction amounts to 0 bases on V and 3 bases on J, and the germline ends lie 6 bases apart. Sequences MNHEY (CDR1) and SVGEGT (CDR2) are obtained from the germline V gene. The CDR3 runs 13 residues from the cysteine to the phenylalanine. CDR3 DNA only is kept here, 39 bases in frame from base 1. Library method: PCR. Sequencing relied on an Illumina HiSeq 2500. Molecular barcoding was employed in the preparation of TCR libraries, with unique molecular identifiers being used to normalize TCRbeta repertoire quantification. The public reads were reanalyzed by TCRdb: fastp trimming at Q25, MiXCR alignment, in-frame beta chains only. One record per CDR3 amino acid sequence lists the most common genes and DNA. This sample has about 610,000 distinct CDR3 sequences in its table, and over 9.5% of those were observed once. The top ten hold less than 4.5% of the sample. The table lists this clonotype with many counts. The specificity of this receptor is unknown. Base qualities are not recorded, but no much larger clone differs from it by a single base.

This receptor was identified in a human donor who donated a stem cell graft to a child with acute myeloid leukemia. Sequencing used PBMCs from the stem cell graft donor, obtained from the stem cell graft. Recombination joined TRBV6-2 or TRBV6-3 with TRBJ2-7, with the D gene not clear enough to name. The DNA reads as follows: TGTGCCAGCAGTTACTCGTCGGACTACGAGCAGTACTTC. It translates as CASSYSSDYEQYF.